This T cell receptor (beta chain) appears in the sequencing data of a study of blood T cells in healthy people across ages. Study results and caveats: CMV status of donors was not determined, possibly confounding expanded clonotype changes.

Primers used in a second PCR of roughly 7 to 12 cycles were a sample-barcoded 5' primer and a J-beta primer mix. Tags on each cDNA molecule came from a template-switch adaptor with 12 random nucleotides. TCRdb reprocessed the 5' RACE reads with MiXCR, giving one entry per CDR3 protein. The sample shows 1.5 million or so distinct CDR3 sequences, approximately 40% of them seen only once. Drawn from each donor were approximately 9.2 milliliters of peripheral blood. The CDR3 extends over 14 amino acids. Between the trimmed V and J ends, which lost 7 bases and 5 bases, there was a span of 17 bases. Germline V gives CDR1 MGHDK, CDR2 SYGVNS. A word on this clonotype: Its antigen is unidentified.

V and J are TRBV25-1 and TRBJ2-5; D ambiguous. The TCR comes from a woman younger than 35 in good health. The sample comprised blood. The CDR3 here is CASNGPPNRETQYF. Here the CDR3 DNA reads TGTGCCAGCAACGGGCCTCCCAATCGGGAGACCCAGTACTTC.